This entry is about one T cell receptor beta chain. This sample stems from a study of blood T cell repertoires in COVID-19. For the study at large: The United States, Italy and Spain supplied acute and convalescent COVID-19 samples. Sources were T cells, B-cell-depleted T cells, or PBMCs; the material itself was cDNA or gDNA.

Patients at the Seattle site were enrolled during active infection and followed longitudinally. Authors' processing steps: Reference gene primer amplification yielded estimated nucleated cell counts. Profiling relied on immunoSEQ multiplex PCR, and the TCRdb table lists in-frame clones only, not all of them. V and J calls and clone size are as listed in that table; D and trimming were resolved from the DNA. This table holds 350,000 to 450,000 clones, approximately 86% found once. The CDR3 runs to 12 residues. Looked up from germline, CDR1 is SGHDN and CDR2 is FVKESK. Trimming took off 2 bases at V and 6 bases at J, with 7 bases between the two ends.

The TCR sequence derives from a woman aged 55-75 years with COVID-19, enrolled during active disease. V usage is TRBV14 and J usage is TRBJ1-2; D might be TRBD1 (5 bases). Material for sequencing was peripheral blood. CDR3 residues: CASSQQGDGYTF. DNA for the CDR3: TGTGCCAGCAGCCAACAGGGCGATGGCTACACCTTC.